A few counts support the clone carrying this T cell receptor beta chain. Its specificity is not known. Study results and limitations: In terms of TCR gene usage, tumor memory CD4+ T cells clustered together with blood and lymph node memory CD4+ cells, as well as with lymph node naive CD4+ cells. Greatest tumor Treg TCR overlap was with tumor naive CD4+ cells. The larger cohort examined one V-J beta rearrangement, not whole repertoires.

Full-length variable regions came from constant-region reverse primers plus semi-nested Nested Universal Primer A PCR. Each CDR3 protein is one row after TCRdb ran MiXCR on the 5' RACE reads. The sample lists tens of thousands of distinct CDR3 sequences, under 20% seen once, with under 3.5% in the top ten. The V end lost 2 bases, the J end lost 6 bases, and 12 bases lay between the germline ends. This CDR3 is 15 amino acids long. CDR1 is SGHRS and CDR2 is YFSETQ in the germline V gene. Input material: naive CD4+ T cells sorted from a lymph node. Subset of the sample: naive CD4+ T cells, CD4+CD45RA+CD25-. The source is a female donor with breast cancer. The V and J genes are TRBV5-1 and TRBJ1-6, with TRBD1 as a possible D gene (5 bases). The CDR3 bases are TGCGCCAGCAGCTTTTCGGGACGGATTAATTCACCCCTCCACTTT. It codes for CASSFSGRINSPLHF.